These 7 T cell receptor beta chains were all obtained from the same sample, sequenced in a study of T cell responses to AZD1222 COVID-19 vaccine. Some clones are missing from TCRdb's copy, which holds only in-frame ones; the method was immunoSEQ multiplex PCR. The data hold approximately 92,000 clones, with 70% to 90% observed a single time. The sample here was peripheral blood, taken on day 0 of AZD1222 vaccination. The source of these receptors is an adult in good health.

The rearrangement uses TRBV27 and TRBJ2-7, with D perhaps being TRBD1 or TRBD2 (6 bases each). CDR3 size: 14 residues. The V end lost 5 bases, the J end lost 4 bases, and 15 bases lay between the germline ends. Germline assignment: CDR1 MNHEY and CDR2 SMNVEV (reference sequence). CDR3 amino acids: CASSPFTGAYEQYF. The CDR3 DNA reads as TGTGCCAGCAGTCCTTTCACGGGGGCTTACGAGCAGTACTTC.

This chain uses TRBV19 with TRBJ1-2; TRBD1 is a possible D gene (5 bases). This CDR3 spans 13 amino acids. Germline lookup yields CDR1 LNHDA and CDR2 SQIVND (reference sequence). The V gene lost 6 bases and the J gene lost 1 base, with 9 bases spanning the gap. CDR3 residues: CASSLGVNYGYTF. In DNA, the CDR3 is TGTGCCAGTAGCCTGGGGGTTAACTATGGCTACACCTTC.

V and J are TRBV30 and TRBJ2-5; 12 bases map to TRBD2. This CDR3 is built from 15 residues. Germline V gene sequence: CDR1 GTSNPN, CDR2 SVGIG (reference sequence). V shed 0 bases and J 4 bases; nucleotides not matched to a gene: 3. The CDR3 DNA follows: TGTGCCTGGAGTGTCAAGGGACTAGCGGGAGAGACCCAGTACTTC. Translated: CAWSVKGLAGETQYF.

Only one count was recorded for this clone. This sequence joins TRBV4-1 and TRBJ2-6; 7 positions agree with TRBD1. CDR1 is MGHRA, CDR2 YSYEKL, per germline. CDR3 length: 18 amino acids. V lost 1 base and J lost 3; bases outside the gene matches: 9. The CDR3 DNA is TGCGCCAGCAGCCAAGGAAGGATAGGGGGCCTTGGGGCCAACGTCCTGACTTTC. It encodes CASSQGRIGGLGANVLTF.

This clone is a singleton in its sample. The chain combines TRBV25-1 with TRBJ1-4; the D is unclear. Germline values: CDR1 MGHDK, CDR2 SYGVNS. The CDR3 contains 17 residues. Trimming took 5 bases from V and 0 from J, leaving 16 bases between them. The CDR3 reads CASSPGWGSATNEKLFF. The CDR3 nucleotides read TGTGCCAGCAGTCCGGGGTGGGGATCCGCAACTAATGAAAAACTGTTTTTT. Based on the CDR3 plus reference TRBV25-1 and TRBJ1-4, the full variable domain is EADIYQTPRYLVIGTGKKITLECSQTMGHDKMYWYQQDPGMELHLIHYSYGVNSTEKGDLSSESTVSRIRTEHFPLTLESARPSHTSQYLCASSPGWGSATNEKLFFGSGTQLSVL.

This clone was detected once. The V call is TRBV7-8, the J call TRBJ1-6; the D gene is possibly TRBD1 (5 bases). Germline CDR1 reads SGHVS; CDR2 reads FQNEAQ. V lost 5 bases and J lost 14, with 16 bases in between. This CDR3 region has 13 residues. The CDR3: CASSPGLQQSLHF. The DNA for the CDR3 is TGTGCCAGCAGCCCGGGACTCCAACAGTCCCTCCACTTT.

The V call is TRBV14, the J call TRBJ2-7, with 12 bases that match TRBD2. Germline CDR1 reads SGHDN; CDR2 reads FVKESK. With V trimmed by 4 bases and J by 6 bases, 7 bases remained unmatched. This CDR3 is built from 15 residues. The CDR3 reads CASSRLTSGRPEQYF. The CDR3 bases are TGTGCCAGCAGCCGTCTGACTAGCGGGAGACCCGAGCAGTACTTC.